These 5 T cell receptor beta chains share one sample of origin, sequenced in a study of cytomegalovirus exposure and HLA in healthy donors. Primers: 60 Vbeta forward and 13 Jbeta reverse. Method: immunoSEQ multiplex PCR; TCRdb's copy keeps in-frame clones and lacks some. The repertoire holds 200,000 to 250,000 clones, about 89% seen once, with more than 0.8% in the top ten. Material for sequencing was PBMCs. These receptors were collected from a woman aged 18-29 years in good health and CMV-seronegative.

The CDR3 region is CASSRSVTASYEQYF. CDR3 bases: TGTGCCAGCAGCCGTAGCGTAACGGCGTCCTACGAGCAGTACTTC. This chain joins TRBV7-2 and TRBJ2-7; D is perhaps TRBD2 (5 bases). Trimming took off 5 bases at V and 1 base at J, with 15 bases between the two ends. This CDR3 is built from 15 residues. Looked up from germline, CDR1 is SGHTA and CDR2 is FQGNSA.

This sequence joins TRBV7-9 and TRBJ1-1, with D uncertain. This CDR3 region has 13 residues. V lost 4 bases and J lost 10, with 16 bases in between. CDR1 and CDR2 from the germline V gene are SEHNR and FQNEAQ (reference sequence). For the CDR3, the DNA is TGTGCCAGCAGCTACCTGGGAGGGTGGGGAGCTTTCTTT. Protein sequence: CASSYLGGWGAFF.

About this clone itself: Other DNA sequences from this sample encode an identical CDR3 as well. This chain connects TRBV5-1 to TRBJ1-5; D gene uncertain. V was cut by 3 bases and J by 4 bases, with 8 bases left in between. Germline CDR1 reads SGHRS; CDR2 reads YFSETQ. The CDR3 contains 13 residues. CDR3 region: CASSWTGNQPQHF. The CDR3 DNA is TGCGCCAGCAGCTGGACGGGAAATCAGCCCCAGCATTTT.

This sequence joins TRBV19 and TRBJ2-5; possibly TRBD1 for D (7 bases). The CDR3 loop spans 17 amino acids. CDR1 is LNHDA, CDR2 SQIVND, per germline (reference sequence). V lost 4 bases, J lost 0 bases, and 18 bases lay in between. CDR3 sequence (DNA): TGTGCCAGTAGTACCTACCCGGCAGGGGGGTACCAAGAGACCCAGTACTTC. Protein: CASSTYPAGGYQETQYF.

The chain employs TRBV5-8 and TRBJ2-7, with 11 positions matching TRBD2. Germline CDR1 reads SGHTS; CDR2 reads YDEGEE. This CDR3 spans 16 amino acids. Trimming took 3 bases from V and 7 from J; bases not matched to a gene: 12. The CDR3 reads CASSSPLAGGGWEQYF. CDR3 coding DNA: TGTGCCAGCAGCTCCCCTTTAGCGGGGGGGGGATGGGAGCAGTACTTC.